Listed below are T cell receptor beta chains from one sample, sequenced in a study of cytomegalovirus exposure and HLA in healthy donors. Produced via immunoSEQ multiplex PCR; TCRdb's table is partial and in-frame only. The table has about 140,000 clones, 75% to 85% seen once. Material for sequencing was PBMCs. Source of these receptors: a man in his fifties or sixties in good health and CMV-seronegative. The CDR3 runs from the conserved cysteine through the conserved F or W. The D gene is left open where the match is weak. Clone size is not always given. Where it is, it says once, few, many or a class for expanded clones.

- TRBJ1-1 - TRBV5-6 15 CASSPTVTMNTEAFF TGTGCCAGCAGCCCTACAGTGACAATGAACACTGAAGCTTTCTTT
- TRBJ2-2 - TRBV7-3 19 CASSLMARGTGVNTGELFF TGTGCCAGCAGCTTAATGGCGCGGGGGACAGGCGTTAACACCGGGGAGCTGTTTTTT
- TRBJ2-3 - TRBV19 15 CASSDRGHRMGQQYF TGTGCCAGTAGTGACCGGGGACACCGAATGGGACAGCAGTATTTT
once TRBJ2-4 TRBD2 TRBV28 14 CASLFFRGGGIQYF TGTGCCAGCCTCTTTTTCCGGGGCGGGGGCATTCAGTACTTC
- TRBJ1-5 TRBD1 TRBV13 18 CASSSQRDRGRGNQPQHF TGTGCCAGCAGCTCGCAGAGGGACAGGGGGAGGGGCAATCAGCCCCAGCATTTT
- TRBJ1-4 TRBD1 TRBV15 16 CATSRVRGTGNEKLFF TGTGCCACCAGCAGAGTGAGGGGGACAGGCAATGAAAAACTGTTTTTT
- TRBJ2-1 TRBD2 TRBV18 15 CASSRRRGEDNEQFF TGTGCCAGCTCAAGGCGACGGGGGGAGGACAATGAGCAGTTCTTC
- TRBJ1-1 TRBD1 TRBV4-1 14 CASSQERGPVEAFF TGCGCCAGCAGCCAAGAGAGGGGGCCGGTTGAAGCTTTCTTT
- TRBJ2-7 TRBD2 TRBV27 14 CASSPGTSGYEQYF TGTGCCAGCAGTCCCGGGACTAGCGGATACGAGCAGTACTTC
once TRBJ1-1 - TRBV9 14 CASSGRTVGTEAFF TGTGCCAGCAGCGGCCGAACAGTAGGCACTGAAGCTTTCTTT
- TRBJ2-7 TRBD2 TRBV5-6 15 CASSPRTSGTREQYF TGTGCCAGCAGCCCTCGGACTAGCGGGACCAGGGAGCAGTACTTC
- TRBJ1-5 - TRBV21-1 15 CASSKTPGYNQPQHF TGTGCCAGCAGCAAAACCCCAGGGTACAATCAGCCCCAGCATTTT
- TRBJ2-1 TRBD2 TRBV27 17 CASSQKRLTSGRIEQFF TGTGCCAGCAGCCAAAAGCGGCTGACTAGCGGGAGGATTGAGCAGTTCTTC
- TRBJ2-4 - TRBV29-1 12 CSVKRGPNIQYF TGCAGCGTAAAACGCGGTCCAAACATTCAGTACTTC
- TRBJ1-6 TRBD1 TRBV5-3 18 CARSSDRGSVGVNSPLHF TGTGCCAGAAGCTCGGACAGGGGGAGCGTTGGGGTAAATTCACCCCTCCACTTT
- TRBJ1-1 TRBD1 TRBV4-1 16 CASSQDSGQGHTEAFF TGCGCCAGCAGCCAAGATTCGGGACAGGGACACACTGAAGCTTTCTTT
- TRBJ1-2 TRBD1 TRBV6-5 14 CACSSRDRAGGYTF TGTGCCTGCAGTTCCCGGGACAGGGCCGGGGGCTACACCTTC
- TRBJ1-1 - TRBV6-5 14 CASSFYQGISEAFF TGTGCCAGCAGTTTCTATCAGGGTATCTCTGAAGCTTTCTTT
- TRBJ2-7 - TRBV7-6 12 CASSSGGPEQYF TGTGCCAGCAGCTCAGGAGGACCCGAGCAGTACTTC
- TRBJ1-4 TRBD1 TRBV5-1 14 CASSPGQGGEKLFF TGCGCCAGCAGCCCCGGACAGGGGGGCGAAAAACTGTTTTTT
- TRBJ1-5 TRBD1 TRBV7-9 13 CASSRTGLQPQHF TGTGCCAGCAGCCGGACAGGGCTTCAGCCCCAGCATTTT
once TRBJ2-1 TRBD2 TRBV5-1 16 CASSLAPGGRDNEQFF TGCGCCAGCAGCTTGGCCCCGGGGGGGAGGGACAATGAGCAGTTCTTC
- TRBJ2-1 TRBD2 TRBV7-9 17 CASSLVGTSGIYNEQFF TGTGCCAGCAGCTTAGTCGGGACTAGCGGGATATACAATGAGCAGTTCTTC
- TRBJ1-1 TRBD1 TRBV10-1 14 CASSRGTLNTEAFF TGCGCCAGCAGCAGGGGGACACTCAACACTGAAGCTTTCTTT
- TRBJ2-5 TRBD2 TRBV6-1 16 CASSDPMGGLEETQYF TGTGCCAGCAGTGATCCAATGGGGGGGTTGGAAGAGACCCAGTACTTC
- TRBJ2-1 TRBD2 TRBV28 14 CASSFWGGSNEQFF TGTGCCAGCAGTTTTTGGGGGGGGTCCAATGAGCAGTTCTTC
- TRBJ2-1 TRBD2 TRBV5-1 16 CASSLELAGGRNEQFF TGCGCCAGCAGCTTAGAACTAGCGGGAGGGCGCAATGAGCAGTTCTTC
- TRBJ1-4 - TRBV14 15 CASSQGRQTNEKLFF TGTGCCAGCAGCCAAGGGCGGCAGACTAATGAAAAACTGTTTTTT
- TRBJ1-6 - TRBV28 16 CASSLGRFSYNSPLHF TGTGCCAGCAGTTTGGGCAGGTTCTCCTATAATTCACCCCTCCACTTT
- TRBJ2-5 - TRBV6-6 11 CASGVQETQYF TGTGCCTCAGGGGTTCAAGAGACCCAGTACTTC
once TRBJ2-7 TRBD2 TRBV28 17 CASSLWGVGLVSDEQYF TGTGCCAGCAGTTTATGGGGTGTGGGACTAGTATCGGACGAGCAGTACTTC
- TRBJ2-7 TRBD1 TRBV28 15 CASRSGQRRIYEQYF TGTGCCAGCAGGTCGGGACAGCGCCGTATCTACGAGCAGTACTTC
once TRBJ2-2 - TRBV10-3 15 CAISDSTANTGELFF TGTGCCATCAGTGATTCCACAGCGAACACCGGGGAGCTGTTTTTT
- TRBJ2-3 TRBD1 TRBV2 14 CASSGQGSTDTQYF TGTGCCAGCAGCGGACAGGGCAGCACAGATACGCAGTATTTT
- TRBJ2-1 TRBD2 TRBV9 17 CASSVVGTSGRSNEQFF TGTGCCAGCAGCGTAGTTGGGACTAGCGGGAGGAGCAATGAGCAGTTCTTC
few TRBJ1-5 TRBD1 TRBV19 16 CASKGQGGTSNQPQHF TGTGCCAGTAAAGGACAGGGGGGAACTAGCAATCAGCCCCAGCATTTT